These T cell receptor beta chains were read from a single sample in a study of blood T cells in healthy people across ages. TCRdb re-derived calls from the 5' RACE reads in MiXCR, one entry per CDR3 protein. The sample lists roughly 930,000 distinct CDR3 sequences; 40% to 60% were seen once. The sequenced sample was blood. The receptors originated from a man younger than 45 in good health. Both conserved end residues are part of each CDR3. Fields, in order: CDR3 length, V gene, D gene, J gene, clone size, CDR3 DNA, CDR3 protein. D genes are given only for firm matches. A clone size is listed for some rows: how often the clone was seen (once, few, many), or a class if it is expanded.

>13|TRBV6-4|.|TRBJ1-4|.
TGTGCCAGCAGTTCCCTTCGAGGTGAAAAACTGTTTTTT
CASSSLRGEKLFF
>14|TRBV6-6|.|TRBJ2-5|.
TGTGCCAGCAGACGACCGACCCCGGGAGAGACCCAGTACTTC
CASRRPTPGETQYF
>15|TRBV12-3/TRBV12-4|.|TRBJ1-6|.
TGTGCCAGCAGTTTGAAGGGCCGGGGTAATTCACCCCTCCACTTT
CASSLKGRGNSPLHF
>13|TRBV30|.|TRBJ2-7|.
TGTGCCTGGATCCCAGACAACTCCTACGAGCAGTACTTC
CAWIPDNSYEQYF
>14|TRBV29-1|.|TRBJ2-7|.
TGCAGCGTTGAAATTCCGGGACGGTACTACGAGCAGTACTTC
CSVEIPGRYYEQYF
>13|TRBV27|TRBD1|TRBJ1-2|few
TGTGCCAGCAGTTCCAGGGGGATGCGTGGCTACACCTTC
CASSSRGMRGYTF
>16|TRBV20-1|.|TRBJ1-4|.
TGCAGTGCTAGAGGACCCCCTGGGCAGTTTAATGAAAAACTGTTTTTT
CSARGPPGQFNEKLFF
>17|TRBV3-1|TRBD2|TRBJ2-3|.
TGTGCCAGCAGCCCCTTAGGGCTAGCGGGGGGGCCAGATACGCAGTATTTT
CASSPLGLAGGPDTQYF
>15|TRBV6-1|.|TRBJ2-1|.
TGTGCCGCGGCAGGGGCTTTAAGCTCCTACAATGAGCAGTTCTTC
CAAAGALSSYNEQFF
>12|TRBV12-3/TRBV12-4|.|TRBJ2-3|.
TGTGCCAGCAGTTTTCTCATAGATACGCAGTATTTT
CASSFLIDTQYF
>12|TRBV9|.|TRBJ2-7|.
TGTGCCAGCTCGGGGGGCCTGAACGAGCAGTACTTC
CASSGGLNEQYF
>15|TRBV3-1|.|TRBJ1-1|.
TGTGCCAGCAGCCAAGTGCCGGGGACGAACACTGAAGCTTTCTTT
CASSQVPGTNTEAFF
>16|TRBV4-1|.|TRBJ1-2|.
TGCGCCAGCAGCCAAGAACCGTACGGGGACGGCTATGGCTACACCTTC
CASSQEPYGDGYGYTF
>12|TRBV4-1|TRBD1|TRBJ2-1|few
TGCGCCAGCAGCCAAAGCCGGGACAGGGTGTTCTTC
CASSQSRDRVFF
>18|TRBV4-2|TRBD2|TRBJ2-7|.
TGTGCCAGCAGCCAGAGCCGCGGACTAGCGGGGGACTCCTACGAGCAGTACTTC
CASSQSRGLAGDSYEQYF
>12|TRBV20-1|TRBD2|TRBJ2-3|.
TGCAAGACCGGACTAGACCCAGATACGCAGTATTTT
CKTGLDPDTQYF
>15|TRBV20-1|TRBD2|TRBJ2-1|.
TGCAGTGCTAGAGCTCTATCGGCGGGGGGTATTGAGCAGTTCTTC
CSARALSAGGIEQFF
>15|TRBV20-1|TRBD2|TRBJ2-1|.
TGCAGTGCTAGAGAATCGCGGACTAGCGGGGGAGAGCAGTTCTTC
CSARESRTSGGEQFF
>15|TRBV27|.|TRBJ1-2|.
TGTGCCAGCAGTGCCCCCGGGACACCTTATAAGGGCTACACCTTC
CASSAPGTPYKGYTF
>15|TRBV19|TRBD1|TRBJ2-3|.
TGTGCCAGTAGTACGCGGACAGGGTCTACAGATACGCAGTATTTT
CASSTRTGSTDTQYF
>16|TRBV4-3|.|TRBJ2-7|.
TGCGCCAGCAGCCCCCTGCTCTCCGGGTCAACCTACGAGCAGTACTTC
CASSPLLSGSTYEQYF
>14|TRBV9|.|TRBJ2-7|few
TGTGCCAGCAGCGTGTGGGGGGGCCCCAACGAGCAGTACTTC
CASSVWGGPNEQYF
>14|TRBV4-3|TRBD1|TRBJ2-4|few
TGCGCCAGCAGCCAAGAGACAGGGTGGGACATTCAGTACTTC
CASSQETGWDIQYF
>15|TRBV15|.|TRBJ1-2|few
TGTGCCACCAGCAGAGCGGATCCTCCTAACTATGGCTACACCTTC
CATSRADPPNYGYTF
>14|TRBV7-2|.|TRBJ1-1|.
TGTGCCAGCAGCTTCGGGCAGGCTTGGACTGAAGCTTTCTTT
CASSFGQAWTEAFF
>14|TRBV5-1|.|TRBJ2-3|.
TGCGCCAGCAGCCGGGGTGCAATCACAGATACGCAGTATTTT
CASSRGAITDTQYF
>18|TRBV6-5|.|TRBJ2-7|.
TGTGCCAGCAGTTTCCAACCACGACCCCGACTACTCCCCTACGAGCAGTACTTC
CASSFQPRPRLLPYEQYF
>14|TRBV4-1|.|TRBJ2-7|.
TGCGCCAGCAGCCATGCTCTAGAAACCTACGAGCAGTACTTC
CASSHALETYEQYF
>14|TRBV7-2|.|TRBJ2-7|.
TGTGCCAGCAGCTTCTACCGGGCCGCCAATGAGCAGTACTTC
CASSFYRAANEQYF
>14|TRBV20-1|.|TRBJ1-2|.
TGCAGTGCTACCTCTCCAGGGAATAACTATGGCTACACCTTC
CSATSPGNNYGYTF
>15|TRBV6-2/TRBV6-3|TRBD2|TRBJ2-1|.
TGTGCCAGCACCCTGGGACGAGCGGGGGCCTCTGAGCAGTTCTTC
CASTLGRAGASEQFF
>14|TRBV15|TRBD1|TRBJ1-4|.
TGTACCACCAGCCCTCGACAGGGTAATGAAAAACTGTTTTTT
CTTSPRQGNEKLFF
>14|TRBV20-1|.|TRBJ2-3|.
TGCAGTGCTAGAGATATAAAGGGAACAGATACGCAGTATTTT
CSARDIKGTDTQYF
>16|TRBV20-1|TRBD1|TRBJ1-6|.
TGCAGTGCACGGGCACAGGGGAGCTCCTATAATTCACCCCTCCACTTT
CSARAQGSSYNSPLHF
>15|TRBV4-3|.|TRBJ1-1|.
TGCGCCAGCAGTACGAACGGGGGCTATAACACTGAAGCTTTCTTT
CASSTNGGYNTEAFF
>13|TRBV29-1|TRBD2|TRBJ2-1|.
TGCAGCGTTGAATATCGGGGGGGCGATGAGCAGTTCTTC
CSVEYRGGDEQFF